A single sample gave rise to the 23 T cell receptor beta chains below, sequenced in a study of Ad26.COV2.S vaccination and SARS-CoV-2 variants. Sequencing was performed with immunoSEQ multiplex PCR; in TCRdb, only in-frame clones are kept and a portion is missing. The data show roughly 400,000 clones, about nine tenths seen once. As to treatment: around 19 received Ad26.COV2.S at low or high dose, single or two shots; a few received placebo; per-sample allocation not given. The samples date from day 63 after the first vaccine or placebo injection. The sequencing used peripheral blood, collected in a trial of Ad26.COV2.S vaccine versus placebo. The origin of the receptors is a person between 18 and 65 years old who received the Ad26.COV2.S COVID-19 vaccine or a placebo.

This chain links TRBV6-5 with TRBJ2-3; D may be TRBD2 (6 bases). V lost 2 bases and J 6 bases, leaving 15 bases between the germline ends. Germline V lookup: CDR1 MNHEY, CDR2 SVGAGI. The CDR3 totals 15 residues. Here the CDR3 DNA reads TGTGCCAGCAGTTACCGGGCGGGAATGGCGGATACGCAGTATTTT. This encodes CASSYRAGMADTQYF.

The chain employs TRBV5-4 and TRBJ1-1; 8 bases match TRBD1. From germline, CDR1 is SGHNT and CDR2 YYREEE (reference sequence). There are 14 residues in the CDR3. J was trimmed by 1 base and V by 4 bases; bases with no gene match: 3. The CDR3 sequence is CASSPTGENTEAFF. CDR3 sequence (DNA): TGTGCCAGCAGCCCGACAGGGGAGAACACTGAAGCTTTCTTT.

The chain is built from TRBV18 and TRBJ1-6; 8 nucleotides align to TRBD1. Trimming cost V 2 bases and J 7 bases; bases outside gene matches: 4. Germline V CDR1 and CDR2: KGHSH, LQKENI. This CDR3 has 15 residues. The CDR3 bases are TGTGCCAGCTCACCAGCCCGGGACAGGAATTCACCCCTCCACTTT. Protein: CASSPARDRNSPLHF.

This chain connects TRBV3-1 (or the pseudogene TRBV3-2) to TRBJ2-1; tentatively, D is TRBD2 (6 bases). Per germline, CDR1 LGHDT and CDR2 YNNKEL (reference sequence). Trimming stripped 2 bases from V and 8 bases from J, with 19 bases between. CDR3 length: 16 residues. The CDR3 reads CASSQIRSQPGDEQFF. The CDR3 nucleotides read TGTGCCAGCAGCCAAATCCGAAGCCAACCGGGGGATGAGCAGTTCTTC.

The chain employs TRBV7-9 and TRBJ2-1, with 8 bases aligning to TRBD2. The CDR3 totals 17 residues. V lost 3 bases and J lost 0; bases outside the gene matches: 7. Germline CDR1 reads SEHNR; CDR2 reads FQNEAQ (reference sequence). The CDR3 DNA sequence: TGTGCCAGCAGCTTCCGGACTAGCCGCAGCTCCTACAATGAGCAGTTCTTC. This codes for CASSFRTSRSSYNEQFF. Based on the CDR3 plus reference TRBV7-9 and TRBJ2-1, the full variable domain is DTGVSQNPRHKITKRGQNVTFRCDPISEHNRLYWYRQTLGQGPEFLTYFQNEAQLEKSRLLSDRFSAERPKGSFSTLEIQRTEQGDSAMYLCASSFRTSRSSYNEQFFGPGTRLTVL.

This chain uses TRBV5-1 with TRBJ2-7; possible D gene TRBD1, 5 bases. Trimming pared 0 bases from V and 1 base from J, leaving 17 bases between. The V gene's germline CDR1 is SGHRS and CDR2 YFSETQ. The length of the CDR3 is 17 residues. CDR3 sequence reads: CASSLAIDLGVSYEQYF. In DNA form, the CDR3 reads TGCGCCAGCAGCTTGGCTATCGACCTAGGGGTATCCTACGAGCAGTACTTC.

This chain joins TRBV18 and TRBJ2-2, with 8 bases fitting TRBD1. Germline lookup yields CDR1 KGHSH and CDR2 LQKENI. CDR3 length: 14 amino acids. V was pared by 5 bases and J by 5 bases, with 4 bases of the junction left unmatched. The CDR3 region is CASSTTGGTGELFF. CDR3 coding DNA: TGTGCCAGCTCAACAACAGGGGGAACCGGGGAGCTGTTTTTT. Drawing the rest from reference TRBV18 and TRBJ2-2, the complete variable domain is NAGVMQNPRHLVRRRGQEARLRCSPMKGHSHVYWYRQLPEEGLKFMVYLQKENIIDESGMPKERFSAEFPKEGPSILRIQQVVRGDSAAYFCASSTTGGTGELFFGEGSRLTVL.

The gene calls are TRBV5-1 and TRBJ1-6, with 7 positions matching TRBD1. The CDR3 contains 14 residues. Germline-derived CDR1 and CDR2 are SGHRS and YFSETQ. V dropped 4 bases and J dropped 9; count of bases not matched to a gene: 7. The CDR3 DNA follows: TGCGCCAGCAGCGTGGACAGGACTGGTTCACCCCTCCACTTT. It translates to CASSVDRTGSPLHF.

The genes are TRBV24-1 and TRBJ2-3; 7 positions match TRBD1. The J segment lost 2 bases and the V segment lost 6 bases, leaving 4 bases of the junction unmatched. The germline V gene has CDR1 KGHDR and CDR2 SFDVKD. This CDR3 has 14 residues. This CDR3 reads CATSQTGVTDTQYF. DNA of the CDR3: TGTGCCACCAGTCAAACAGGGGTCACAGATACGCAGTATTTT.

This chain links TRBV11-3 with TRBJ2-1, with unresolved D. Trimming took 7 bases from V and 0 from J, leaving 13 bases between them. The CDR3 loop spans 15 amino acids. In germline, CDR1 is SGHNT, CDR2 YENEEA. CDR3 nucleotide sequence: TGTGCCAGCACCGTACAAGGGAACTCCTACAATGAGCAGTTCTTC. As protein: CASTVQGNSYNEQFF.

V is TRBV11-3 and J is TRBJ2-7; 13 nucleotides line up with TRBD2. CDR3 length: 19 amino acids. V lost 1 base, J lost 2 bases, and 11 bases stayed unmatched. Per the germline V gene, CDR1 is SGHNT and CDR2 is YENEEA. CDR3 nucleotides: TGTGCCAGCAGCTTAGGGGAACTAGCGGGAGGGCCATTACCCTACGAGCAGTACTTC. Residues: CASSLGELAGGPLPYEQYF.

This clone was observed many times. V and J are TRBV6-4 and TRBJ2-3; tentatively, D is TRBD2 (6 bases). This CDR3 has 14 amino acids. With 4 bases removed from V and 1 base from J, the gap between germline ends came to 9 bases. Per germline, CDR1 MRHNA and CDR2 SNTAGT. CDR3 sequence: CASSALAGTDTQYF. The DNA of the CDR3 is TGTGCCAGCAGTGCGTTAGCGGGCACAGATACGCAGTATTTT.

The V and J genes are TRBV6-5 and TRBJ1-1; tentatively, D is TRBD1 (6 bases). Per the germline V gene, CDR1 is MNHEY and CDR2 is SVGAGI. CDR3 length: 13 residues. V was shortened by 5 bases and J by 1 base, with 8 bases between the two germline ends. The CDR3 is CASSQGRNTEAFF. Here the CDR3 DNA reads TGTGCCAGCAGTCAGGGGAGGAACACTGAAGCTTTCTTT.

The V gene is TRBV5-6, the J gene TRBJ1-6; no reliable D call. Germline CDR1 is SGHDT and CDR2 is YYEEEE. Trimming shortened V by 2 bases and J by 0 bases, and 6 bases separated the two germline ends. CDR3 length equals 15 residues. Here the CDR3 reads CASSFGSSYNSPLHF. As DNA, the CDR3 is TGTGCCAGCAGCTTCGGTAGCTCCTATAATTCACCCCTCCACTTT.

This chain joins TRBV10-3 and TRBJ2-7; no clear D gene. The V and J ends lost 0 bases and 2 bases respectively, with 11 bases between them. Germline lookup yields CDR1 ENHRY and CDR2 SYGVKD. The CDR3 totals 15 residues. The CDR3 loop reads CAISESSGWTYEQYF. Here the CDR3 DNA reads TGTGCCATCAGTGAGTCTTCGGGCTGGACCTACGAGCAGTACTTC.

The gene calls are TRBV13 and TRBJ1-4; 7 nucleotides match TRBD1. The V and J ends lost 6 bases and 2 bases, in that order; junction bases with no gene match: 6. This CDR3 is 15 amino acids long. Germline V gene data show CDR1 as PRHDT and CDR2 as FYEKMQ (reference sequence). The DNA for the CDR3 is TGTGCCAGCAGTTTCAGACAGGGCACTAATGAAAAACTGTTTTTT. Translated, it gives CASSFRQGTNEKLFF.

Written as DNA, the CDR3 is TGCAGTGCTAGTTCCCGACTACGGAACACCGGGGAGCTGTTTTTT. This translates into CSASSRLRNTGELFF. V is TRBV20-1 and J is TRBJ2-2, with a tentative D call TRBD2 (5 bases). V shed 3 bases and J shed 1 base, with 12 bases lying between them. Germline values: CDR1 DFQATT, CDR2 SNEGSKA (reference sequence). The length of the CDR3 is 15 residues.

This clone was seen just once. This sequence joins TRBV6-6 and TRBJ2-1; unclear D gene. Germline-derived CDR1 and CDR2 are MNHNY and SVGAGI (reference sequence). V lost 6 bases and J 4 bases, leaving 7 bases between the germline ends. The CDR3 loop spans 12 amino acids. CDR3 region: CASSPTYNEQFF. The CDR3 bases are TGTGCCAGCAGCCCAACGTACAATGAGCAGTTCTTC.

As DNA, the CDR3 is TGTGCCAGCAGCCTAACCGGGAGCTACAATGAGCAGTTCTTC. It encodes CASSLTGSYNEQFF. The gene calls are TRBV28 and TRBJ2-1, with a tentative D call TRBD2 (6 bases). The CDR3 runs to 14 residues. The germline V and J ends were trimmed by 6 bases and 3 bases, with 12 bases remaining between them. Germline V CDR1 and CDR2: MDHEN, SYDVKM.

J is TRBJ1-2 and V is TRBV30; TRBD1 matches 12 bases. The CDR3 totals 15 residues. The V gene's germline CDR1 is GTSNPN and CDR2 SVGIG (reference sequence). J was trimmed by 8 bases and V by 7 bases; bases with no gene match: 14. CDR3 in DNA: TGTGCCTTCTTCGGGACAGGGGGCGTTTCGGACGGCTACACCTTC. It encodes CAFFGTGGVSDGYTF.

The CDR3 spells CASSPGGTGWIEQYF. The CDR3 DNA is TGTGCCAGCAGCCCAGGTGGGACAGGGTGGATCGAGCAGTACTTC. The J gene is TRBJ2-7, the V gene TRBV7-2, with 9 bases fitting TRBD1. Germline loops: CDR1 SGHTA, CDR2 FQGNSA. The CDR3 loop spans 15 amino acids. V trimming: 5 bases; J trimming: 6 bases; junction bases outside the gene matches: 11.

CDR3 nucleotide sequence: TGTGCCAGCAGTGTGGACGGGGTAGGGACAGATACGCAGTATTTT. As protein: CASSVDGVGTDTQYF. V gene TRBV2 combines with J gene TRBJ2-3, with D maybe TRBD2 (5 bases). The CDR3 covers 15 residues. Germline CDR1 SNHLY, CDR2 FYNNEI. V was shortened by 4 bases and J by 3 bases, with 14 bases between the two germline ends. Full variable domain (outside the CDR3, taken from reference TRBV2 and TRBJ2-3): EPEVTQTPSHQVTQMGQEVILRCVPISNHLYFYWYRQILGQKVEFLVSFYNNEISEKSEIFDDQFSVERPDGSNFTLKIRSTKLEDSAMYFCASSVDGVGTDTQYFGPGTRLTVL.

In the case of this clone: The same CDR3 arises from other DNA sequences in this sample as well. The chain uses TRBV12-3 or TRBV12-4 and TRBJ1-2; weak D call: TRBD1 (5 bases). V lost 5 bases, J lost 2 bases, and 9 bases lay in between. CDR3 size: 13 residues. CDR3 protein: CASSPRDNYGYTF. The CDR3 DNA sequence: TGTGCCAGCAGTCCCCGGGACAACTATGGCTACACCTTC.